One sample yielded the 21 T cell receptor beta chains listed below, sequenced in a study of identical twins. In TCRdb, the 5' RACE reads were re-called with MiXCR into one record per CDR3 protein. The sample yields approximately 680,000 distinct CDR3 sequences, under 8.5% seen once. These same data were also listed under a study on yellow fever vaccine responses in identical twins.

Specimen: PBMCs. These receptors were obtained from a woman in her late teens or twenties in good health.

V usage is TRBV2 and J usage is TRBJ2-1; D is undetermined. The V gene lost 3 bases and the J gene lost 8 bases, with 11 bases spanning the gap. The CDR3 is 13 residues long. Germline values: CDR1 SNHLY, CDR2 FYNNEI. This chain's CDR3 is CASSDRWLDEQFF. The DNA for the CDR3 is TGTGCCAGCAGTGATCGGTGGTTGGATGAGCAGTTCTTC.

The chain joins TRBV3-1 to TRBJ2-1; 14 positions match TRBD2. CDR1 LGHDT and CDR2 YNNKEL come from the germline V gene (reference sequence). V lost 4 bases, J lost 9 bases, and 8 bases stayed unmatched. The CDR3 extends over 16 amino acids. The CDR3 reads CASSPGLAGGLREQFF. CDR3 bases: TGTGCCAGCAGCCCTGGACTAGCGGGAGGATTGCGTGAGCAGTTCTTC.

The V gene is TRBV13, the J gene TRBJ2-3; possibly TRBD2 for D (6 bases). This CDR3 spans 16 amino acids. Germline V gives CDR1 PRHDT, CDR2 FYEKMQ (reference sequence). Between the trimmed V and J ends, which lost 2 bases and 0 bases, there was a span of 12 bases. DNA for the CDR3: TGTGCCAGCAGCTTACTCAGGAGGGGCAGCACAGATACGCAGTATTTT. This sequence encodes CASSLLRRGSTDTQYF.

The chain combines TRBV27 with TRBJ2-7; 9 bases match TRBD1. The CDR3 is 16 amino acids. After removal of 2 bases from V and 3 bases from J, the junction contained 8 bases not matched to a gene. Germline lookup yields CDR1 MNHEY and CDR2 SMNVEV (reference sequence). The CDR3 region is CASSLDFVGQGYEQYF. The CDR3 DNA follows: TGTGCCAGCAGTTTAGATTTTGTGGGACAGGGCTACGAGCAGTACTTC.

This clonotype was observed a few times. V is TRBV5-5 and J is TRBJ1-1, with D unclear. Germline CDR1 SGHKS, CDR2 YYEKEE (reference sequence). CDR3 length: 15 amino acids. Trimming left V 6 bases short and J 1 base short, with 16 bases between. CDR3 in amino acids: CASTQFPVSNTEAFF. The CDR3 region has the DNA TGTGCCAGCACCCAGTTCCCGGTTTCGAACACTGAAGCTTTCTTT.

V gene TRBV5-1 combines with J gene TRBJ2-3, with D possibly being TRBD2 (5 bases). This CDR3 has 12 amino acids. V was cut by 5 bases and J by 11 bases, with 15 bases left in between. Per germline, CDR1 SGHRS and CDR2 YFSETQ. The CDR3 nucleotides read TGCGCCAGCAGGGAGGAGCGTGGTGGGCAGTATTTT. Amino acids: CASREERGGQYF.

This clonotype was observed at least ten times. The chain is built from TRBV6-1 and TRBJ2-1; D is perhaps TRBD2 (6 bases). Trimming stripped 2 bases from V and 6 bases from J, with 8 bases between. The V gene's germline CDR1 is MNHNS and CDR2 SASEGT. This CDR3 spans 13 amino acids. CDR3 amino acids: CASSEQEGNEQFF. In DNA, the CDR3 is TGTGCCAGCAGTGAACAGGAGGGCAATGAGCAGTTCTTC.

This clonotype has more than one count but fewer than ten. The chain links TRBV5-5 to TRBJ2-5, with D maybe TRBD1 (5 bases). Trimming stripped 6 bases from V and 5 bases from J, with 17 bases between. The CDR3 length is 14 residues. The germline V gene encodes CDR1 SGHKS and CDR2 YYEKEE (reference sequence). The CDR3 loop is CASNQASGSETQYF. In nucleotides, the CDR3 is TGTGCCAGCAACCAGGCCTCAGGGTCGGAGACCCAGTACTTC.

The gene calls are TRBV20-1 and TRBJ2-2; the D is unclear. Trimming left V 5 bases short and J 0 bases short, with 10 bases between. CDR3 length equals 14 residues. In germline, CDR1 is DFQATT, CDR2 SNEGSKA (reference sequence). CDR3 bases: TGCAGTGCTGCTTGGACGGCGAACACCGGGGAGCTGTTTTTT. Translation: CSAAWTANTGELFF.

J is TRBJ2-2 and V is TRBV6-1; TRBD1 is a possible D gene (6 bases). V was clipped by 6 bases and J by 0 bases, with 11 bases between them. Looked up from germline, CDR1 is MNHNS and CDR2 is SASEGT. This CDR3 spans 15 amino acids. The CDR3 nucleotides read TGTGCCAGCAGAAGACAGGAAACGAACACCGGGGAGCTGTTTTTT. Protein sequence: CASRRQETNTGELFF.

This clonotype was counted at least ten times. This sequence joins TRBV24-1 and TRBJ2-1; D call uncertain. V dropped 1 base and J dropped 9 bases, with 12 bases sitting between them. The CDR3 totals 14 residues. Germline CDR1 KGHDR, CDR2 SFDVKD. DNA for the CDR3: TGTGCCACCAGTGATTTAAGTCTCGGAACTGAGCAGTTCTTC. Protein: CATSDLSLGTEQFF.

The chain employs TRBV28 and TRBJ2-3, with 9 bases that match TRBD2. The V gene end was trimmed by 2 bases and the J gene end by 6 bases; junction bases not matched to a gene: 12. The CDR3 totals 17 residues. Per the germline V gene, CDR1 is MDHEN and CDR2 is SYDVKM. CDR3 nucleotide sequence: TGTGCCAGCAGTTTACCCCAACTAGCGGGTGCCTTGGATACGCAGTATTTT. It codes for CASSLPQLAGALDTQYF.

In this sample, this clonotype turned up a few times. J is TRBJ2-3 and V is TRBV24-1; the match to TRBD2 covers 8 bases. This CDR3 contains 18 residues. The V gene's germline CDR1 is KGHDR and CDR2 SFDVKD. V gave up 4 bases and J gave up 6 bases; unmatched junction bases: 17. The CDR3 reads CATSDPNFRMREVDTQYF. CDR3 bases: TGTGCCACCAGTGACCCAAATTTCCGTATGCGGGAGGTGGATACGCAGTATTTT.

This clonotype was recorded many times. The chain couples TRBV5-5 to TRBJ2-5, with 11 bases identical to TRBD2. The trim removed 0 bases at V and 5 bases at J, leaving 6 bases unmatched. The CDR3 is 16 residues long. Germline V CDR1 and CDR2: SGHKS, YYEKEE (reference sequence). Here the CDR3 DNA reads TGTGCCAGCAGCTTGGTTAGCGGGGGGGCTGGGGAGACCCAGTACTTC. It specifies CASSLVSGGAGETQYF. Looking up the rest from reference TRBV5-5 and TRBJ2-5 gives the full variable domain: DAGVTQSPTHLIKTRGQQVTLRCSPISGHKSVSWYQQVLGQGPQFIFQYYEKEERGRGNFPDRFSARQFPNYSSELNVNALLLGDSALYLCASSLVSGGAGETQYFGPGTRLLVL.

The CDR3 sequence is CSASTVLQTSSYNEQFF. CDR3 sequence (DNA): TGCAGTGCCTCAACAGTCCTCCAAACGAGCTCCTACAATGAGCAGTTCTTC. The chain uses TRBV20-1 and TRBJ2-1; D unclear. The V and J ends lost 6 bases and 0 bases respectively, with 21 bases between them. Germline CDR1 reads DFQATT; CDR2 reads SNEGSKA (reference sequence). The CDR3 is made up of 17 amino acids.

The rearrangement joins TRBV12-3 or TRBV12-4 to TRBJ1-6; D call uncertain. V was cut by 6 bases and J by 5 bases, with 8 bases left in between. CDR3 length: 13 amino acids. The CDR3 nucleotides are TGTGCCAGCAGGGACGTCAATAATTCACCCCTCCACTTT. It specifies CASRDVNNSPLHF.

The chain carries TRBV7-8 and TRBJ2-7; a weak D match, TRBD2 (6 bases). The CDR3 is 15 amino acids. CDR1 is SGHVS and CDR2 is FQNEAQ in the germline V gene. V lost 5 bases and J 0 bases, leaving 14 bases between the germline ends. The CDR3 bases are TGTGCCAGCAGCCTTCCGACTAGTAACTCCTACGAGCAGTACTTC. Its translation: CASSLPTSNSYEQYF. Full variable domain (rest looked up from reference TRBV7-8 and TRBJ2-7): GAGVSQSPRYKVAKRGQDVALRCDPISGHVSLFWYQQALGQGPEFLTYFQNEAQLDKSGLPSDRFFAERPEGSVSTLKIQRTQQEDSAVYLCASSLPTSNSYEQYFGPGTRLTVT.

This clonotype was picked up many times. The chain carries TRBV9 and TRBJ1-1; tentatively, D is TRBD1 (5 bases). The CDR3 totals 15 residues. V was shortened by 0 bases and J by 4 bases, with 13 bases between the two germline ends. The germline V gene encodes CDR1 SGDLS and CDR2 YYNGEE. Written as DNA, the CDR3 is TGTGCCAGCAGCGTAGGGGCCCGAGGGGCCACTGAAGCTTTCTTT. Translation: CASSVGARGATEAFF.

This clonotype was observed a few times. The rearrangement joins TRBV29-1 to TRBJ2-7; TRBD1 or TRBD2 may be the D gene (6 bases each). With 3 bases removed from V and 7 bases from J, the gap between germline ends came to 13 bases. Germline V lookup: CDR1 SQVTM, CDR2 ANQGSEA. The CDR3 consists of 12 residues. CDR3 DNA sequence: TGCAGCGTTGATTCGAGAGGGGGGGAGCAGTACTTC. It codes for CSVDSRGGEQYF.

This clonotype was counted only a few times. The chain couples TRBV7-6 to TRBJ1-1; possible D gene TRBD1, 5 bases. Germline lookup yields CDR1 SGHVS and CDR2 FNYEAQ. This CDR3 has 16 amino acids. V dropped 1 base and J dropped 6 bases, with 18 bases sitting between them. The CDR3 coding sequence is TGTGCCAGCAGCTTAGACTGGGGCCCGTTACCGTCTGAAGCTTTCTTT. Amino acid sequence: CASSLDWGPLPSEAFF.

This clonotype was seen a handful of times. The chain combines TRBV5-6 with TRBJ1-4; D ambiguous. The germline V gene encodes CDR1 SGHDT and CDR2 YYEEEE. The ends were cut back, 4 bases at V and 4 bases at J, with 11 bases in the middle. The length of the CDR3 is 14 residues. This CDR3 reads CASSPGLSNEKLFF. The CDR3 DNA follows: TGTGCCAGCAGCCCCGGACTGAGTAATGAAAAACTGTTTTTT.